This T cell receptor (beta chain) was observed in a study of cytomegalovirus exposure and HLA in healthy donors. General observations from the study: An observed cluster of highly shared sequence variants was recorded as a likely sequencing artifact. Some V segments could not be told apart, so they were left out, TRBV6-2 and TRBV6-3 among them. Analyses of presence and absence presupposed an approximately uniform sequencing depth across donors.

A note on this clone: What it binds is unknown.

Per germline, CDR1 SNHLY and CDR2 FYNNEI. Trimming removed 6 bases from V and 7 bases from J, with 12 bases in between. The CDR3 consists of 13 residues. The study ran its PCR with 60 Vbeta and 13 Jbeta primers. Libraries were prepared by immunoSEQ multiplex PCR; TCRdb keeps only in-frame clonotypes and omits some of them. The sample includes 150,000 to 250,000 clones, approximately 85% of them seen just once. The sequence came from a girl between 5 and 17 years old in good health and CMV-seropositive. The specimen was PBMCs. The V call is TRBV2, the J call TRBJ2-2; no reliable D call. The CDR3 bases are TGTGCCAGCAGCGTACGCGGCGGCGGGGAGCTGTTTTTT. Translation: CASSVRGGGELFF. Together with reference TRBV2 and TRBJ2-2, the CDR3 gives the full variable domain: EPEVTQTPSHQVTQMGQEVILRCVPISNHLYFYWYRQILGQKVEFLVSFYNNEISEKSEIFDDQFSVERPDGSNFTLKIRSTKLEDSAMYFCASSVRGGGELFFGEGSRLTVL.